Here is one TCR beta chain with its context. The target antigen is unknown. Only in-frame clones appear in the TCRdb table, and some are missing; sequencing was by immunoSEQ multiplex PCR. The profile shows tens of thousands of clones, around 60% of them singletons. Time point reported: week 47, end of study. Vaccination used 300 ug of mutant IDH1 20-mer peptide per dose, with topical imiquimod. Each patient was administered eight vaccinations, scheduled in weeks 1, 3, 5, 7, 11, 15, 19 and 23. The data are from a study of a mutant IDH1 vaccine in newly diagnosed glioma. Study in general: Vaccine administration was initiated 4-6 weeks following radiotherapy alone, or with temozolomide cycles. Patients got radiotherapy, temozolomide, or both beforehand, and most got both.

The V end lost 4 bases, the J end lost 5 bases, and 14 bases lay between the germline ends. The germline CDR1 and CDR2 sequences are MGHDK and SYGVNS. The CDR3 loop spans 14 amino acids. V usage is TRBV25-1 and J usage is TRBJ2-5; possible D gene TRBD1, 5 bases. The clonotype was recovered from a man in his forties with glioma. Some clones in this sample may be carry-over from other donors' samples. The sample in question was peripheral blood mononuclear cells (PBMCs), obtained from a glioma patient whose treatment included an IDH1 peptide vaccine. Here the CDR3 reads CASSVPGRVETQYF. The CDR3 nucleotides read TGTGCCAGCAGTGTACCCGGCAGGGTGGAGACCCAGTACTTC.